This T cell receptor beta chain emerged from a study of blood T cell repertoires in COVID-19. At the level of the study: T cells, B-cell-depleted T cells, or PBMCs supplied cDNA or gDNA.

Germline lookup yields CDR1 LGHNA and CDR2 YSLEER. V was pared by 0 bases and J by 7 bases, with 13 bases between. The CDR3 has 14 amino acids. Sequencing used immunoSEQ multiplex PCR; TCRdb keeps in-frame clones, though not all of them. The top ten hold over 10% of the sample, which has roughly 45,000 clones, less than 85% seen once. This clone has just one count. This TCR came from a human donor in a cohort sampled during active COVID-19. The chain links TRBV4-3 to TRBJ2-7; possibly TRBD1 for D (6 bases). The specimen was peripheral blood. CDR3 region: CASSQEHRVREQYF. The CDR3 DNA reads TGCGCCAGCAGCCAAGAGCACAGGGTAAGGGAGCAGTACTTC.